This T cell receptor beta chain was identified in a study of blood T cell repertoires in COVID-19. Study details: Some COVID-19 samples were acute and others convalescent; all came from the United States, Italy and Spain.

Sequencing used immunoSEQ multiplex PCR; TCRdb keeps in-frame clones, though not all of them. The sample consists of about 220,000 clones, 86% of them appearing once. V lost 5 bases, J lost 2 bases, and 10 bases lay in between. This CDR3 is 12 amino acids long. The V gene's germline CDR1 is GTSNPN and CDR2 SVGIG (reference sequence). This clonotype was sampled from a man younger than 40 who had recovered from COVID-19. The sample consisted of peripheral blood. This chain links TRBV30 with TRBJ2-7; D call uncertain. The CDR3 DNA reads as TGTGCCTGGTCCGTTATCCCCTACGAGCAGTACTTC. Residues: CAWSVIPYEQYF.